Sequencing of this T cell receptor beta chain was carried out in a study of cytomegalovirus exposure and HLA in healthy donors. Study findings and constraints: Previous analysis showed most TCR beta V segments were productive about 90% or about 30% of the time. HLA alleles showed associations with 16,951 TCR beta sequences in a later analysis, at a 0.05 false discovery rate. Presence/absence analyses assumed roughly uniform sequencing depth across donors. Later, TCR association rates were found to vary by HLA locus, highest for DRB1 and lowest for HLA-C.

Remarks on this clone: Its antigen is unidentified.

The primer mix had 60 Vbeta and 13 Jbeta primers. This table comes from immunoSEQ multiplex PCR, and its TCRdb copy is limited to in-frame clones, with some not included. The table has roughly 90,000 clones, under 80% seen once. Germline V gene sequence: CDR1 SGHAT, CDR2 FQNNGV. Trimming left V 3 bases short and J 7 bases short, with 12 bases between. The CDR3 is 13 amino acids. The origin of this receptor is a young man in good health and CMV-seropositive. The chain couples TRBV11-2 to TRBJ1-1; a possible D gene is TRBD1 (5 bases). The source material was PBMCs. The CDR3 DNA reads TGTGCCAGCAGCTTCACACCCCAGGGTGAAGCTTTCTTT. Its translation: CASSFTPQGEAFF.